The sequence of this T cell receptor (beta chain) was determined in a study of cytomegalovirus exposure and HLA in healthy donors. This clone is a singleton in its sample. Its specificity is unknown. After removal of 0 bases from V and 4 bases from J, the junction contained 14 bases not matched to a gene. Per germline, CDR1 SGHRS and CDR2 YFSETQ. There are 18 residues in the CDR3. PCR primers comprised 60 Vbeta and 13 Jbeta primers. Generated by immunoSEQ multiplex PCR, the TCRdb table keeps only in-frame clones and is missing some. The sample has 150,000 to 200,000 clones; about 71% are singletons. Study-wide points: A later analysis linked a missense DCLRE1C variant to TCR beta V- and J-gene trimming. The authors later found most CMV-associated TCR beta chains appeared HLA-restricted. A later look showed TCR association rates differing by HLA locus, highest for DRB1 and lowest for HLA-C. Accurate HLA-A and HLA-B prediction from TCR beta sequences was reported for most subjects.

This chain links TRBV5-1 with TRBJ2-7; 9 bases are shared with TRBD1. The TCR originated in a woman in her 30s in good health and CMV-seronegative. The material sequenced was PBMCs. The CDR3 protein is CASSLGPGTGIFAYEQYF. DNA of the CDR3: TGCGCCAGCAGCTTGGGTCCCGGGACAGGGATCTTCGCGTACGAGCAGTACTTC.